The 31 T cell receptor beta chains reported below all come from one sample, sequenced in a study of regulatory T cells in long-lasting Graves disease. Time point of the sample: newly diagnosed GD, antithyroid drugs for less than 3 months. After RNA was extracted from PBMCs, the TCR library was made from it. Assembly of TCR beta libraries relied on iRepertoire HTBI primers together with Arm-PCR of CDR3 regions. A single record per CDR3 protein comes from TCRdb applying MiXCR to the multiplex PCR reads. The profile shows under 500,000 distinct CDR3 sequences, 15% to 20% of them singletons. In addition, the sample was reused for a study of T cells in Graves' hyperthyroidism and ophthalmopathy.

The sample here was peripheral blood mononuclear cells (PBMCs), taken at new diagnosis, from a patient treated with antithyroid drugs. The source of these receptors is a young woman with Graves disease.

This clonotype has a handful of counts. The chain combines TRBV7-8 with TRBJ1-6, with 9 bases matching TRBD1. J was trimmed by 9 bases and V by 4 bases; bases with no gene match: 4. The CDR3 totals 14 residues. Germline V gives CDR1 SGHVS, CDR2 FQNEAQ. The chain's CDR3 is CASSSTGGRSPLHF. Written as DNA, the CDR3 is TGTGCCAGCAGCTCGACAGGGGGTCGTTCACCCCTCCACTTT.

This clonotype was found a few times. The J gene is TRBJ1-5, the V gene TRBV19; TRBD1 is a possible D gene (6 bases). Germline CDR1 reads LNHDA; CDR2 reads SQIVND (reference sequence). There are 13 residues in the CDR3. The germline V and J ends were trimmed by 10 bases and 4 bases, with 14 bases remaining between them. The CDR3 spells CATGQSLNQPQHF. The CDR3 DNA reads TGTGCCACGGGACAATCACTTAATCAGCCCCAGCATTTT.

This clonotype was counted ten times or more. This chain connects TRBV6-2 or TRBV6-3 to TRBJ2-1; 7 bases map to TRBD2. With V trimmed by 4 bases and J by 0 bases, 9 bases remained unmatched. CDR3 length: 17 amino acids. Germline V gene sequence: CDR1 MNHEY, CDR2 SVGEGT. CDR3: CASSFTSGRPSYNEQFF. The CDR3 DNA follows: TGTGCCAGCAGTTTCACTTCCGGGAGGCCCTCCTACAATGAGCAGTTCTTC.

Written as DNA, the CDR3 is TGCAGTGCTAGACTTAGCGGGAGCAGACTCAATGAGCAGTTCTTC. Residues: CSARLSGSRLNEQFF. J is TRBJ2-1 and V is TRBV20-1, with TRBD2 identical over 9 bases. Germline CDR1 and CDR2: DFQATT and SNEGSKA (reference sequence). This CDR3 is built from 15 residues. V shed 2 bases and J 6 bases; nucleotides not matched to a gene: 8.

This clonotype came up many times. The chain couples TRBV6-5 to TRBJ1-1; TRBD1 aligns across 8 bases. The CDR3 has 18 amino acids. V trimming: 0 bases; J trimming: 1 base; junction bases outside the gene matches: 10. Germline CDR1 MNHEY, CDR2 SVGAGI. The CDR3 sequence: CASSYSVGTGSSNTEAFF. CDR3 sequence (DNA): TGTGCCAGCAGTTACTCGGTCGGGACAGGTTCGTCGAACACTGAAGCTTTCTTT.

The chain recombines TRBV4-1 with TRBJ2-7; D may be TRBD1 (6 bases). The V gene lost 1 base and the J gene lost 3 bases, with 13 bases spanning the gap. The V gene's germline CDR1 is MGHRA and CDR2 YSYEKL. There are 15 residues in the CDR3. In DNA form, the CDR3 reads TGCGCCAGCAGCCAAGCGAATCTACAGGGCTACGAGCAGTACTTC. This codes for CASSQANLQGYEQYF.

This clonotype was detected ten times or more. The CDR3 DNA is TGTGCCAGCAGCTTGAGACAGGGGGCCGCCGGAGCTTTCTTT. It specifies CASSLRQGAAGAFF. The chain joins TRBV5-6 to TRBJ1-1; 10 bases align to TRBD1. Germline-derived CDR1 and CDR2 are SGHDT and YYEEEE. V shed 1 base and J 10 bases; nucleotides not matched to a gene: 7. CDR3 length: 14 residues.

This clonotype was counted at least ten times. The gene calls are TRBV12-3 or TRBV12-4 and TRBJ1-1, with TRBD1 as a possible D gene (6 bases). Trimming removed 6 bases from V and 4 bases from J, with 15 bases in between. This CDR3 has 14 amino acids. The CDR3 reads CASRGGGLTTEAFF. CDR3 nucleotide sequence: TGTGCCAGCAGGGGGGGGGGGCTCACCACTGAAGCTTTCTTT.

The chain combines TRBV27 with TRBJ2-1, with TRBD2 identical over 12 bases. Trimming at V came to 0 bases and at J to 0 bases, leaving 6 bases not matched to a gene. This CDR3 contains 19 residues. Looked up from germline, CDR1 is MNHEY and CDR2 is SMNVEV (reference sequence). The CDR3 sequence is CASSLSASGRGASYNEQFF. CDR3 nucleotide sequence: TGTGCCAGCAGTTTATCGGCTAGCGGGAGGGGGGCCTCCTACAATGAGCAGTTCTTC.

This clonotype was observed a few times. The rearrangement uses TRBV9 and TRBJ1-6, with D unclear. CDR1 is SGDLS and CDR2 is YYNGEE in the germline V gene. This CDR3 is 14 amino acids long. Trimming shortened V by 0 bases and J by 9 bases, and 10 bases separated the two germline ends. CDR3 sequence: CASSVEPNGSPLHF. The CDR3 DNA sequence: TGTGCCAGCAGCGTAGAACCCAACGGTTCACCCCTCCACTTT.

This clonotype was picked up many times. This sequence joins TRBV7-9 and TRBJ2-1; D call uncertain. V was clipped by 3 bases and J by 6 bases, with 6 bases between them. Looked up from germline, CDR1 is SEHNR and CDR2 is FQNEAQ (reference sequence). The CDR3 runs 12 residues. The CDR3 DNA sequence: TGTGCCAGCAGCTTCCGGGCCAATGAGCAGTTCTTC. This translates into CASSFRANEQFF.

This clonotype showed up just a few times. V gene TRBV7-9 combines with J gene TRBJ1-2; D gene ambiguous. Deletions cut 5 bases from V and 7 bases from J, with 14 bases between. Per germline, CDR1 SEHNR and CDR2 FQNEAQ (reference sequence). The CDR3 loop spans 13 amino acids. The CDR3 sequence is CASSPLGDGGYTF. In nucleotides, the CDR3 is TGTGCCAGCAGCCCCCTTGGGGATGGTGGCTACACCTTC.

As concerns this clonotype: A read error may explain this, as a much larger clone is one base away. This chain links TRBV12-3 or TRBV12-4 with TRBJ1-6; 9 bases agree with TRBD1. The CDR3 consists of 15 residues. V was clipped by 5 bases and J by 7 bases; unmatched bases: 6. The CDR3: CASSVGQGRNSPLHF. The CDR3 nucleotides read TGTGCCAGCAGTGTAGGACAGGGGCGGAATTCACCCCTCCACTTT.

This clonotype showed up many times. V gene TRBV6-5 combines with J gene TRBJ2-1; 7 positions agree with TRBD1. The CDR3 covers 16 residues. Per germline, CDR1 MNHEY and CDR2 SVGAGI. V trimming: 0 bases; J trimming: 2 bases; junction bases outside the gene matches: 4. The CDR3 sequence: CASSYSTGPPYNEQFF. As DNA, the CDR3 is TGTGCCAGCAGTTACTCGACAGGGCCCCCCTACAATGAGCAGTTCTTC.

This clonotype showed up many times. The chain links TRBV6-2 or TRBV6-3 to TRBJ1-1, with D unresolved. Trimming left V 2 bases short and J 9 bases short, with 13 bases between. In germline, CDR1 is MNHEY, CDR2 SVGEGT. This CDR3 is 13 amino acids long. CDR3 sequence (DNA): TGTGCCAGCAGTTACGAGATTTACCTGAAAGCTTTCTTT. It yields the protein CASSYEIYLKAFF.

This clonotype was recorded a few times. The chain links TRBV13 to TRBJ1-5, with D tentatively TRBD1 (5 bases). V was cut by 0 bases and J by 15 bases, with 12 bases left in between. Germline CDR1 PRHDT, CDR2 FYEKMQ (reference sequence). This CDR3 spans 12 amino acids. The CDR3 nucleotides read TGTGCCAGCAGCTTAGGCCCCGGGGCCCGGCATTTT. This encodes CASSLGPGARHF.

This clonotype was observed at least ten times. The chain links TRBV7-9 to TRBJ2-2; TRBD1 aligns across 7 bases. The V gene end was trimmed by 8 bases and the J gene end by 1 base; junction bases not matched to a gene: 4. This CDR3 is 14 amino acids long. Germline CDR1 reads SEHNR; CDR2 reads FQNEAQ (reference sequence). The CDR3 reads CASGDRENTGELFF. For the CDR3, the DNA is TGTGCCAGCGGCGACAGGGAGAACACCGGGGAGCTGTTTTTT.

At least ten counts were recorded for this clonotype. The rearrangement uses TRBV27 and TRBJ2-1; D is possibly TRBD2 (5 bases). The germline gives CDR1 MNHEY, CDR2 SMNVEV (reference sequence). The CDR3 totals 15 residues. The V end was cut by 2 bases, the J end by 4 bases, with 12 bases between. The CDR3 DNA sequence: TGTGCCAGCAGTTTAGGCGGGCTGGGGTACAATGAGCAGTTCTTC. This codes for CASSLGGLGYNEQFF.

The sample holds a few counts of this clonotype. The V and J genes are TRBV29-1 and TRBJ1-1, with a tentative D call TRBD1 (5 bases). The CDR3 contains 12 residues. Germline V gives CDR1 SQVTM, CDR2 ANQGSEA. Trimming shortened V by 7 bases and J by 7 bases, and 16 bases separated the two germline ends. The DNA of the CDR3 is TGCAGCGCCGACAAATCAGGGTTTGAAGCTTTCTTT. It codes for CSADKSGFEAFF.

This clonotype has a count of ten or more. The chain recombines TRBV2 with TRBJ2-2; TRBD1 matches at 7 bases. CDR1 SNHLY and CDR2 FYNNEI come from the germline V gene. The ends lost 5 bases at V and 5 bases at J; junction bases unmatched: 11. The CDR3 loop spans 16 amino acids. The CDR3 is CASSPRASGGTGELFF. In DNA form, the CDR3 reads TGTGCCAGCAGTCCCAGGGCCTCAGGGGGAACCGGGGAGCTGTTTTTT.

This clonotype was counted only a few times. V and J are TRBV12-3 or TRBV12-4 and TRBJ1-4; tentative D call: TRBD1 (5 bases). This CDR3 contains 17 residues. V lost 1 base and J lost 8, with 20 bases in between. CDR3 nucleotides: TGTGCCAGCAGTTTAGGGCTTTGGGGACGGCAGGAGGAAAAACTGTTTTTT. Its protein product is CASSLGLWGRQEEKLFF.

This clonotype appeared a few times. The chain has TRBV5-6 and TRBJ2-1, with 7 bases matching TRBD2. The CDR3 is 17 amino acids. J was trimmed by 5 bases and V by 0 bases; bases with no gene match: 11. Germline lookup yields CDR1 SGHDT and CDR2 YYEEEE. CDR3 bases: TGTGCCAGCAGCTTGGACGCGCGGGAGACGTACGACAATGAGCAGTTCTTC. Translation: CASSLDARETYDNEQFF.

This clonotype was counted a few times. The chain links TRBV29-1 to TRBJ2-1; no definite D call. CDR1 is SQVTM and CDR2 is ANQGSEA in the germline V gene. Trimming took off 4 bases at V and 4 bases at J, with 8 bases between the two ends. This CDR3 spans 12 amino acids. The CDR3, as DNA: TGCAGCGTTGGGGAAGGATACAATGAGCAGTTCTTC. Translation gives CSVGEGYNEQFF.

V usage is TRBV9 and J usage is TRBJ1-1; D is unresolved. Trimming cost V 0 bases and J 4 bases, with 7 bases left between them. Germline CDR1 reads SGDLS; CDR2 reads YYNGEE. This CDR3 region has 13 residues. The CDR3 loop is CASSVGGSTEAFF. CDR3 nucleotides: TGTGCCAGCAGCGTAGGAGGGTCCACTGAAGCTTTCTTT.

This clonotype was seen many times. V gene TRBV2 combines with J gene TRBJ2-3, with unresolved D. In germline, CDR1 is SNHLY, CDR2 FYNNEI. With 2 bases removed from V and 0 bases from J, the gap between germline ends came to 9 bases. This CDR3 is 15 amino acids long. CDR3 in DNA: TGTGCCAGCAGTGAATATCTGGCTAGCACAGATACGCAGTATTTT. Encoded protein: CASSEYLASTDTQYF.

This clonotype was seen many times. The chain has TRBV14 and TRBJ2-1, with 7 bases lining up with TRBD2. J was trimmed by 6 bases and V by 1 base; bases with no gene match: 12. The germline V gene has CDR1 SGHDN and CDR2 FVKESK. The CDR3 has 17 residues. The CDR3 DNA follows: TGTGCCAGCAGCCAAGGGGCGGGAGTGAAGGAAGTCAATGAGCAGTTCTTC. Its translation: CASSQGAGVKEVNEQFF.

This clonotype was counted between two and nine times. A much larger clonotype is one base distant, so this may be a read error. The rearrangement links TRBV28 to TRBJ1-1; the D is unclear. Germline V gene data show CDR1 as MDHEN and CDR2 as SYDVKM. Trimming removed 10 bases at V and 9 bases at J, with 15 bases between. The CDR3 length is 11 residues. CDR3: CANTYRLKAFF. CDR3 DNA: TGTGCCAACACCTATCGACTCAAAGCTTTCTTT.

The chain has TRBV7-2 and TRBJ1-2, with 10 bases matching TRBD1. The CDR3 consists of 17 residues. Germline CDR1 SGHTA, CDR2 FQGNSA. V was clipped by 3 bases and J by 4 bases; unmatched bases: 11. This CDR3 reads CASSFEGTGVFVYGYTF. Written as DNA, the CDR3 is TGTGCCAGCAGCTTCGAAGGGACAGGGGTTTTCGTCTATGGCTACACCTTC.

This clonotype was seen many times. The chain has TRBV28 and TRBJ2-7, with a possible D match to TRBD1 (5 bases). The germline CDR1 and CDR2 sequences are MDHEN and SYDVKM. The CDR3 is 16 amino acids. V was cut by 3 bases and J by 2 bases, with 17 bases left in between. CDR3 loop: CASSLKGAVVAYEQYF. CDR3 nucleotide sequence: TGTGCCAGCAGTTTGAAAGGGGCGGTCGTGGCCTACGAGCAGTACTTC.

This clonotype was recorded many times. The junction departs from germline at one end; a sequencing error may be responsible. The J gene is TRBJ1-1, the V gene TRBV5-1; D ambiguous. The CDR3 contains 13 residues. Germline CDR1 reads SGHRS; CDR2 reads YFSETQ. CDR3: CASSPPTGTEAFF. CDR3 DNA: TGTGCCAGCAGCCCTCCAACTGGAACTGAAGCTTTCTTT.

The gene calls are TRBV28 and TRBJ2-1; weak D call: TRBD2 (7 bases). Trimming stripped 7 bases from V and 6 bases from J, with 22 bases between. The length of the CDR3 is 16 residues. The germline V gene encodes CDR1 MDHEN and CDR2 SYDVKM. CDR3 region: CASIRQGGGFGNEQFF. The CDR3 coding sequence is TGTGCCAGCATCCGCCAAGGGGGAGGGTTTGGCAATGAGCAGTTCTTC.